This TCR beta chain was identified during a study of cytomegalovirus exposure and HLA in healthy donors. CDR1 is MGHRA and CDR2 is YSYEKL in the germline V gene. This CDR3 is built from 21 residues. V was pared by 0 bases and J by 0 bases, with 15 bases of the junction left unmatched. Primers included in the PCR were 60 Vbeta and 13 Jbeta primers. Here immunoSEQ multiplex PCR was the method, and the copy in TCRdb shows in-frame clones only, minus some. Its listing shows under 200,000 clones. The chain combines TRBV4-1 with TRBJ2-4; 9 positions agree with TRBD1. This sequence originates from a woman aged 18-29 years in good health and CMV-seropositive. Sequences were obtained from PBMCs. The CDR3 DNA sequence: TGCGCCAGCAGCCAAGAATTTGGGGACAGGGACTCCCGTTTAGCCAAAAACATTCAGTACTTC. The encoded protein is CASSQEFGDRDSRLAKNIQYF.